One and the same sample provided the 9 T cell receptor beta chains below, sequenced in a study of T cell responses to AZD1222 COVID-19 vaccine. Sequencing used immunoSEQ multiplex PCR; TCRdb keeps in-frame clones, though not all of them. The sample holds fewer than 180,000 clones, about 95% seen once. The source was peripheral blood, collected on day 0 of AZD1222 vaccination. These receptors came from an adult in good health.

The J gene is TRBJ2-1, the V gene TRBV18, with 7 bases identical to TRBD1. Germline V lookup: CDR1 KGHSH, CDR2 LQKENI. V gave up 1 base and J gave up 7 bases; unmatched junction bases: 4. The CDR3 runs to 14 residues. The CDR3 is CASSPLGQRNEQFF. Here the CDR3 DNA reads TGTGCCAGCTCACCACTGGGACAGAGAAATGAGCAGTTCTTC.

This chain links TRBV6-2 or TRBV6-3 with TRBJ1-5; no firm D call. V lost 6 bases and J 3 bases, leaving 12 bases between the germline ends. CDR3 size: 14 residues. Germline V lookup: CDR1 MNHEY, CDR2 SVGEGT. The CDR3 DNA is TGTGCCAGCAGCCCCACTTTGCTCAATCAGCCCCAGCATTTT. This translates into CASSPTLLNQPQHF.

The chain combines TRBV12-5 with TRBJ1-5, with D uncertain. Germline V lookup: CDR1 LGHNT, CDR2 FRNRAP. With 5 bases removed from V and 7 bases from J, the gap between germline ends came to 9 bases. The CDR3 extends over 12 amino acids. CDR3 region: CASGPGRQPQHF. The CDR3 DNA reads as TGTGCTAGTGGTCCCGGGAGGCAGCCCCAGCATTTT.

V and J are TRBV6-5 and TRBJ1-1, with 7 bases matching TRBD1. The CDR3 totals 12 residues. J was trimmed by 7 bases and V by 6 bases; bases with no gene match: 5. Germline values: CDR1 MNHEY, CDR2 SVGAGI. CDR3 residues: CASSDRVREAFF. CDR3 bases: TGTGCCAGCAGCGACAGGGTACGTGAAGCTTTCTTT.

The rearrangement links TRBV3-1 (or the pseudogene TRBV3-2) to TRBJ1-2; TRBD1 aligns across 9 bases. CDR3 length: 15 residues. The ends lost 4 bases at V and 2 bases at J; junction bases unmatched: 5. The germline V gene has CDR1 LGHDT and CDR2 YNNKEL (reference sequence). The CDR3 DNA sequence: TGTGCCAGCAGCCCAACCGGGACAGGGAACTATGGCTACACCTTC. Protein product: CASSPTGTGNYGYTF.

The genes are TRBV30 and TRBJ1-3; TRBD1 might be the D (6 bases). From germline, CDR1 is GTSNPN and CDR2 SVGIG (reference sequence). This CDR3 is 14 amino acids long. V lost 5 bases and J 2 bases, leaving 13 bases between the germline ends. The CDR3 loop reads CAWVDRYPGNTIYF. The CDR3 nucleotides are TGTGCCTGGGTAGACAGGTACCCTGGAAACACCATATATTTT.

V gene TRBV2 combines with J gene TRBJ1-5, with 8 bases lining up with TRBD1. CDR1 and CDR2 (germline): SNHLY, FYNNEI. J was trimmed by 7 bases and V by 6 bases; bases with no gene match: 8. This CDR3 spans 14 amino acids. As DNA, the CDR3 is TGTGCCAGCAGGGCCAGGACAGGGCGGCAGCCCCAGCATTTT. It encodes CASRARTGRQPQHF.

The chain carries TRBV6-4 and TRBJ2-1; possibly TRBD2 for D (5 bases). Per the germline V gene, CDR1 is MRHNA and CDR2 is SNTAGT. The length of the CDR3 is 13 residues. V lost 0 bases and J lost 9, with 9 bases in between. CDR3 residues: CASSDSAASEQFF. CDR3 sequence (DNA): TGTGCCAGCAGTGACTCAGCGGCGAGTGAGCAGTTCTTC.

The genes are TRBV5-4 and TRBJ1-1; unclear D gene. Germline lookup yields CDR1 SGHNT and CDR2 YYREEE (reference sequence). This CDR3 is built from 12 residues. V was trimmed by 2 bases and J by 5 bases, leaving 7 bases between them. The CDR3 region is CASSFAETEAFF. The CDR3 DNA follows: TGTGCCAGCAGCTTTGCGGAAACTGAAGCTTTCTTT.